The 28 T cell receptor beta chains in this list originate from one sample, sequenced in a study of T cells expressing NK-cell markers. TCRdb derives one entry per CDR3 protein from the 5' RACE reads, leaving out DNA. The sample yields about 380,000 distinct CDR3 sequences, of which the top ten take up roughly 5.5%. The sequencing sample was made of blood T cells: a sorted CD56 or NKG2C T cell subset, CD4+ or CD8+ T cells, or bulk PBMC T cells (not recorded which). Source of these receptors: a man aged 18-75 years in good health.

The chain is built from TRBV5-4 and TRBJ2-5. This CDR3 contains 13 residues. Germline values: CDR1 SGHNT, CDR2 YYREEE (reference sequence). The CDR3 sequence: CASSLVVEETQYF.

The gene calls are TRBV6-6 and TRBJ2-1. Germline V gives CDR1 MNHNY, CDR2 SVGAGI (reference sequence). The length of the CDR3 is 13 residues. The CDR3 is CASSLVAYNEQFF.

This sequence joins TRBV7-2 and TRBJ2-5; the D call of TRBD2 rests on TCRdb alone, since no DNA is present to check it. There are 14 residues in the CDR3. Germline V lookup: CDR1 SGHTA, CDR2 FQGNSA. This chain's CDR3 is CASSLGGRAETQYF.

CDR3 sequence: CASSLRGGSNQPQHF. The V and J genes are TRBV7-8 and TRBJ1-5; absent DNA, TCRdb's TRBD1 call cannot be checked. This CDR3 contains 15 residues. CDR1 is SGHVS and CDR2 is FQNEAQ in the germline V gene.

This chain uses TRBV7-8 with TRBJ2-1; TCRdb indicates TRBD2, and absent DNA this call remains unverified. Germline V gene lookup returns CDR1 SGHVS and CDR2 FQNEAQ. The CDR3 is 13 amino acids. CDR3 in amino acids: CASSFQRALGQFF.

V is TRBV7-9 and J is TRBJ2-1; TCRdb calls TRBD1, which cannot be checked without DNA. Germline CDR1 is SEHNR and CDR2 is FQNEAQ (reference sequence). This CDR3 comprises 14 residues. The CDR3 protein is CAASDQGGNNEQFF.

The gene calls are TRBV2 and TRBJ2-3; the D gene TCRdb calls, TRBD2, cannot be checked with no DNA. Germline values: CDR1 SNHLY, CDR2 FYNNEI. The length of the CDR3 is 14 residues. The CDR3 protein is CASKVAGLEDTQYF. Together with reference TRBV2 and TRBJ2-3, the CDR3 gives the full variable domain: EPEVTQTPSHQVTQMGQEVILRCVPISNHLYFYWYRQILGQKVEFLVSFYNNEISEKSEIFDDQFSVERPDGSNFTLKIRSTKLEDSAMYFCASKVAGLEDTQYFGPGTRLTVL.

V gene TRBV18 combines with J gene TRBJ2-7; TCRdb picks TRBD1, but there is no DNA to check that call. Germline V CDR1 and CDR2: KGHSH, LQKENI. This CDR3 has 14 residues. The CDR3 here is CASSSTHWGDEQYF. The variable domain in full, completed from reference TRBV18 and TRBJ2-7, reads NAGVMQNPRHLVRRRGQEARLRCSPMKGHSHVYWYRQLPEEGLKFMVYLQKENIIDESGMPKERFSAEFPKEGPSILRIQQVVRGDSAAYFCASSSTHWGDEQYFGPGTRLTVT.

The CDR3 region is CASSKSTATPYEQYF. The V call is TRBV21-1, the J call TRBJ2-7; the TCRdb call, TRBD1, lacks DNA for checking. TRBV21-1 constitutes a pseudogene. The CDR3 is 15 amino acids.

CDR3 sequence reads: CASGLAGTGHYNEQFF. The chain links TRBV12-3 or TRBV12-4 to TRBJ2-1; the TCRdb D gene call, TRBD1, has no DNA to confirm it. The CDR3 has 16 amino acids.

The rearrangement uses TRBV5-1 and TRBJ1-2; TCRdb returns TRBD1, unconfirmable since there is no DNA. From germline, CDR1 is SGHRS and CDR2 YFSETQ. This CDR3 has 14 amino acids. CDR3 sequence: CASSDRGRLYGYTF.

V and J are TRBV12-3 or TRBV12-4 and TRBJ2-1. This CDR3 is 14 amino acids long. CDR3 in amino acids: CASSFTNLNNEQFF.

The genes are TRBV2 and TRBJ2-2; the TCRdb D gene call, TRBD2, has no DNA to confirm it. The germline CDR1 and CDR2 sequences are SNHLY and FYNNEI. The CDR3 loop spans 15 amino acids. The CDR3 loop reads CASSETRMNTGELFF. The entire variable domain, with the rest obtained from reference TRBV2 and TRBJ2-2, is as follows: EPEVTQTPSHQVTQMGQEVILRCVPISNHLYFYWYRQILGQKVEFLVSFYNNEISEKSEIFDDQFSVERPDGSNFTLKIRSTKLEDSAMYFCASSETRMNTGELFFGEGSRLTVL.

This rearrangement joins TRBV29-1 to TRBJ2-1; the D call of TRBD1 rests on TCRdb alone, since no DNA is present to check it. The CDR3 is 13 residues long. Germline V CDR1 and CDR2: SQVTM, ANQGSEA. The CDR3 here is CSVDDRGFDEQFF.

The J gene is TRBJ2-3, the V gene TRBV20-1; the D call of TRBD2 rests on TCRdb alone, since no DNA is present to check it. Germline V gene sequence: CDR1 DFQATT, CDR2 SNEGSKA (reference sequence). The CDR3 loop spans 16 amino acids. The CDR3 sequence: CSATGTSGSTKDTQYF.

The CDR3 reads CATTEVTSDTQYF. The chain combines TRBV10-3 with TRBJ2-3. The CDR3 contains 13 residues. Germline-derived CDR1 and CDR2 are ENHRY and SYGVKD.

V usage is TRBV12-3 or TRBV12-4 and J usage is TRBJ2-5; the TCRdb call, TRBD1, lacks DNA for checking. This CDR3 is 14 amino acids long. The CDR3 sequence: CASSPGGGVETQYF.

V is TRBV6-2 or TRBV6-3 and J is TRBJ2-7. The CDR3 consists of 13 residues. Germline lookup yields CDR1 MNHEY and CDR2 SVGEGT. The CDR3 loop reads CASSRRNSYEQYF.

V and J are TRBV7-9 and TRBJ2-3; TCRdb lists TRBD2, though no DNA is available to test this call. The length of the CDR3 is 15 residues. Looked up from germline, CDR1 is SEHNR and CDR2 is FQNEAQ (reference sequence). The CDR3: CATRTSGGITDTQYF.

The chain links TRBV27 to TRBJ2-3; TCRdb returns TRBD1, unconfirmable since there is no DNA. Germline loops: CDR1 MNHEY, CDR2 SMNVEV (reference sequence). The CDR3 consists of 13 residues. The CDR3: CASSPHVGDTQYF.

The J gene is TRBJ2-7, the V gene TRBV6-1; TCRdb designates TRBD1, a call that cannot be tested without DNA. Per germline, CDR1 MNHNS and CDR2 SASEGT. There are 14 residues in the CDR3. Here the CDR3 reads CASSRGLSSYEQYF.

The chain joins TRBV19 to TRBJ2-1; as DNA is missing, the TRBD2 call by TCRdb cannot be tested. Germline V lookup: CDR1 LNHDA, CDR2 SQIVND (reference sequence). The CDR3 contains 15 residues. CDR3 residues: CASQASGTSYNEQFF.

The chain combines TRBV7-6 with TRBJ2-7; TCRdb calls TRBD1, which cannot be checked without DNA. The CDR3 covers 15 residues. Per germline, CDR1 SGHVS and CDR2 FNYEAQ. The CDR3 sequence: CASSLQGSLNYEQYF.

The chain is built from TRBV2 and TRBJ1-6. The CDR3 contains 15 residues. Germline values: CDR1 SNHLY, CDR2 FYNNEI. Here the CDR3 reads CASNRDSSYNSPLHF.

The chain combines TRBV27 with TRBJ1-5; TCRdb proposes TRBD1, but this gene call is untestable without DNA. The germline V gene encodes CDR1 MNHEY and CDR2 SMNVEV (reference sequence). The length of the CDR3 is 14 residues. The chain's CDR3 is CASSSRGPGQPQHF.

This rearrangement joins TRBV20-1 to TRBJ2-3; TCRdb picks TRBD2, but there is no DNA to check that call. In germline, CDR1 is DFQATT, CDR2 SNEGSKA (reference sequence). This CDR3 is 15 amino acids long. The CDR3: CSAHRLAGVADTQYF.

The J gene is TRBJ2-1, the V gene TRBV29-1; TCRdb lists TRBD2, though no DNA is available to test this call. The germline V gene encodes CDR1 SQVTM and CDR2 ANQGSEA. The CDR3 contains 11 residues. The CDR3 reads CSVDRSVEQFF.

This chain links TRBV7-3 with TRBJ2-7; TCRdb indicates TRBD2, and absent DNA this call remains unverified. This CDR3 region has 16 residues. CDR1 SGHTA and CDR2 FQGTGA come from the germline V gene. The CDR3 here is CASNSWSGGSSYEQYF.